These T cell receptor beta chains were read from a single sample in a study of blood T cell repertoires in COVID-19. The data were produced by immunoSEQ multiplex PCR, yet TCRdb's version contains in-frame clones alone and is incomplete. This sample yields 200,000 or so clones, of which roughly 75% are seen a single time; 5.5% belongs to the top ten. The sequenced sample consisted of peripheral blood. These receptors all come from a woman between 65 and 79 years old with acute or convalescent COVID-19. Each CDR3 is given without its conserved first and last residue. Each record gives: D gene, V gene, CDR3 protein. D genes are given only for firm matches.

d_gene: -
v_gene: TRBV19
CDR3aa: ASSIGNRGYTEAF

d_gene: -
v_gene: TRBV7-8
CDR3aa: ASSRGGVYSNQPQH

d_gene: -
v_gene: TRBV7-9
CDR3aa: ASSLTGINGELF

d_gene: TRBD2
v_gene: TRBV6-5
CDR3aa: ASTRLAEYNEQF

d_gene: TRBD2
v_gene: TRBV7-9
CDR3aa: ASSLVSLAATDTQY

d_gene: -
v_gene: TRBV27
CDR3aa: ASSLGPRVGYGYT

d_gene: -
v_gene: TRBV5-1
CDR3aa: ASSLAPDSQPQH

d_gene: -
v_gene: TRBV5-1
CDR3aa: ASSPPGLAKNIQY

d_gene: TRBD2
v_gene: TRBV7-7
CDR3aa: ASSSRLASYNEQF

d_gene: -
v_gene: TRBV19
CDR3aa: ASSADSMADTQY

d_gene: -
v_gene: TRBV10-1
CDR3aa: ASSEGSGNTGELF

d_gene: TRBD1
v_gene: TRBV3-1/TRBV3-2
CDR3aa: ASSHSDRGNTEAF

d_gene: -
v_gene: TRBV6-1
CDR3aa: ASSDLTGNSNQPQH

d_gene: TRBD1
v_gene: TRBV2
CDR3aa: ASRGQGNNEKLF

d_gene: -
v_gene: TRBV21-1
CDR3aa: ASSKVREGD

d_gene: -
v_gene: TRBV27
CDR3aa: ASSGRGIWETQY

d_gene: TRBD1
v_gene: TRBV7-9
CDR3aa: ASSSSDREVAQEIQY

d_gene: -
v_gene: TRBV5-4
CDR3aa: ASSLAGAGSTDTQY

d_gene: TRBD1
v_gene: TRBV24-1
CDR3aa: ATSERDRGTTDTQY

d_gene: -
v_gene: TRBV7-8
CDR3aa: ASSLNTGIAQY

d_gene: -
v_gene: TRBV6-5
CDR3aa: ASSYSAAGIYGYT

d_gene: TRBD1
v_gene: TRBV7-9
CDR3aa: ASSLIWTGDYEQY

d_gene: -
v_gene: TRBV5-4
CDR3aa: ASSAPGTGELF

d_gene: -
v_gene: TRBV27
CDR3aa: ASSSTSLEQF

d_gene: -
v_gene: TRBV7-8
CDR3aa: ASSQHPGDQPQH

d_gene: TRBD2
v_gene: TRBV18
CDR3aa: ASSPPSGSSYEQY

d_gene: -
v_gene: TRBV28
CDR3aa: ASSPGGQTYGYT

d_gene: TRBD1
v_gene: TRBV10-3
CDR3aa: ATRQGGGGEQF

d_gene: TRBD1
v_gene: TRBV29-1
CDR3aa: SARQGGNSPLH

d_gene: TRBD1
v_gene: TRBV3-1/TRBV3-2
CDR3aa: ASSQVGQGNDSPLH

d_gene: -
v_gene: TRBV30
CDR3aa: AWNKQGPNTEAF

d_gene: -
v_gene: TRBV7-2
CDR3aa: ASSPSGRLNDIQY